The source of this T cell receptor (beta chain) is a study of human thymus T cells. There are 14 residues in the CDR3. Germline trimming cut 4 bases from V and 6 bases from J; bases unmatched to any gene: 4. Germline-derived CDR1 and CDR2 are MGHRA and YSYEKL. Measured with immunoSEQ multiplex PCR; TCRdb has only the in-frame clones, and not every one. The sample has under 70,000 clones; around 94% are singletons. The sequenced material came from blood. The receptor comes from a boy younger than two with a congenital heart defect but otherwise immunologically healthy. The chain has TRBV4-1 and TRBJ2-1, with 9 bases fitting TRBD2. For the CDR3, the DNA is TGCGCCAGCAGCCCTCCGCGGGAGGGCAATGAGCAGTTCTTC. Amino acid sequence: CASSPPREGNEQFF.